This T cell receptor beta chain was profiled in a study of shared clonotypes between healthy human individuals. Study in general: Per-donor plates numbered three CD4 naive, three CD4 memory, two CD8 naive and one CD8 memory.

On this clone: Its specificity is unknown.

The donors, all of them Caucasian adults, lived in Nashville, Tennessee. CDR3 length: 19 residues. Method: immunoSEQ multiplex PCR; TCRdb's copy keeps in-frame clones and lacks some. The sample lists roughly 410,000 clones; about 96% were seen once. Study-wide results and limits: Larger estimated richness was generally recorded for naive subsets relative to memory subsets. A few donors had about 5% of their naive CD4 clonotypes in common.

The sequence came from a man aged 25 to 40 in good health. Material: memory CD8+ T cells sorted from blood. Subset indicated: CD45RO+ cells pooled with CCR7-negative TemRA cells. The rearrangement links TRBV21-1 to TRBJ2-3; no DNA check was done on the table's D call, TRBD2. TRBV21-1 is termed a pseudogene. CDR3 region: CASSKQTSGTSGRSDTQYF. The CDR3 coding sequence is TGTGCCAGCAGCAAGCAAACCTCCGGGACTAGCGGTCGATCAGATACGCAGTATTTT.